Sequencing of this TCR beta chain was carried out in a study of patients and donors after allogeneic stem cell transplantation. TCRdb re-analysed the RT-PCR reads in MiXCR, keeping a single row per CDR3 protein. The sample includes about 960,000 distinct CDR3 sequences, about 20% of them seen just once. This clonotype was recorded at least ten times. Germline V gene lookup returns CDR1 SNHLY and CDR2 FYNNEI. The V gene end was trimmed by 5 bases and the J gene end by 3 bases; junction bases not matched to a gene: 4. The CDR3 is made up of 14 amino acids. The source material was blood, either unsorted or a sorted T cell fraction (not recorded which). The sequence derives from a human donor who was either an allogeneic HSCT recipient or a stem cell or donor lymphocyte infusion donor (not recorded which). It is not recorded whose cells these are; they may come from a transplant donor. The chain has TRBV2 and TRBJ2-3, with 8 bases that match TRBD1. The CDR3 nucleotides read TGTGCCAGCAGTCCTCGACAGGGGACAGATACGCAGTATTTT. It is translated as CASSPRQGTDTQYF.